This is a list of T cell receptor beta chains from one sample in a study of blood T cells in healthy people across ages. TCRdb reanalysed the 5' RACE reads using MiXCR and keeps one entry per CDR3 protein. The sample yields around 990,000 distinct CDR3 sequences, approximately 25% seen once. This sample was shared with a second study, whose subject was T cells of mothers and their children.

Sequencing input: blood. The source is a girl aged 2 to 10 in good health. Both conserved end residues are part of each CDR3. The order of the fields is J gene, D gene, clone size, V gene, CDR3 protein, CDR3 DNA. The D gene is left open where the match is weak. Only part of the rows carry a size: once, few, many, or a class if the clone is expanded.

j_call: TRBJ2-1
d_call: -
clone_size: many
v_call: TRBV7-2
cdr3_aa: CASSLWGNEQFF
cdr3_nt: TGTGCCAGCAGTTTATGGGGCAATGAGCAGTTCTTC

j_call: TRBJ1-1
d_call: TRBD1
clone_size: -
v_call: TRBV28
cdr3_aa: CASRIRGLSEAFF
cdr3_nt: TGTGCCAGCAGGATAAGGGGGCTCTCTGAAGCTTTCTTT

j_call: TRBJ1-2
d_call: TRBD1
clone_size: few
v_call: TRBV20-1
cdr3_aa: CSARDSNDDRGRGYGYTF
cdr3_nt: TGCAGTGCTAGAGATTCCAATGACGACAGGGGGCGCGGCTATGGCTACACCTTC

j_call: TRBJ2-2
d_call: -
clone_size: few
v_call: TRBV29-1
cdr3_aa: CSVVSWGGGGELFF
cdr3_nt: TGCAGCGTCGTGAGCTGGGGAGGAGGCGGGGAGCTGTTTTTT

j_call: TRBJ1-2
d_call: -
clone_size: -
v_call: TRBV20-1
cdr3_aa: CSAPNSLMGGYTF
cdr3_nt: TGCAGTGCTCCGAACTCGCTTATGGGGGGCTACACCTTC

j_call: TRBJ2-1
d_call: -
clone_size: -
v_call: TRBV15
cdr3_aa: CATSRGLGNEQFF
cdr3_nt: TGTGCCACCAGCAGGGGGCTAGGCAATGAGCAGTTCTTC

j_call: TRBJ2-6
d_call: -
clone_size: many
v_call: TRBV28
cdr3_aa: CASSSADSGANVLTF
cdr3_nt: TGTGCCAGCAGTTCGGCGGACTCTGGGGCCAACGTCCTGACTTTC

j_call: TRBJ1-6
d_call: -
clone_size: few
v_call: TRBV7-2
cdr3_aa: CASSLEDSYYSPLHF
cdr3_nt: TGTGCCAGCAGCCTGGAGGACAGCTATTATTCACCCCTCCACTTT

j_call: TRBJ1-1
d_call: -
clone_size: -
v_call: TRBV5-1
cdr3_aa: CASSSYFGGEVAEAFF
cdr3_nt: TGCGCCAGCAGCTCCTACTTTGGAGGGGAGGTAGCTGAAGCTTTCTTT

j_call: TRBJ2-2
d_call: -
clone_size: few
v_call: TRBV10-3
cdr3_aa: CAISDSRPELFF
cdr3_nt: TGTGCCATCAGTGACAGTCGTCCGGAGCTGTTTTTT

j_call: TRBJ2-7
d_call: -
clone_size: few
v_call: TRBV4-1
cdr3_aa: CASSQAPALPGEEQYF
cdr3_nt: TGCGCCAGCAGCCAAGCACCGGCGCTCCCTGGGGAAGAGCAGTACTTC

j_call: TRBJ2-1
d_call: TRBD1
clone_size: few
v_call: TRBV29-1
cdr3_aa: CSVIRGQGQFF
cdr3_nt: TGCAGCGTTATAAGGGGGCAAGGGCAGTTCTTC

j_call: TRBJ1-1
d_call: -
clone_size: few
v_call: TRBV14
cdr3_aa: CASSQVPAPEAFF
cdr3_nt: TGTGCCAGCAGCCAAGTGCCGGCCCCTGAAGCTTTCTTT

j_call: TRBJ2-5
d_call: -
clone_size: -
v_call: TRBV29-1
cdr3_aa: CSGNWGYQETQYF
cdr3_nt: TGCAGCGGAAACTGGGGGTACCAAGAGACCCAGTACTTC

j_call: TRBJ1-1
d_call: -
clone_size: few
v_call: TRBV7-9
cdr3_aa: CASSPSLGAAGTEAFF
cdr3_nt: TGTGCCAGCAGCCCGAGTTTGGGGGCGGCGGGGACTGAAGCTTTCTTT

j_call: TRBJ2-5
d_call: -
clone_size: few
v_call: TRBV2
cdr3_aa: CASNSQPQETQYF
cdr3_nt: TGTGCCAGCAATTCCCAGCCTCAAGAGACCCAGTACTTC

j_call: TRBJ2-1
d_call: -
clone_size: -
v_call: TRBV4-2
cdr3_aa: CASSQETRPSDEQFF
cdr3_nt: TGTGCCAGCAGCCAAGAAACACGGCCCAGCGATGAGCAGTTCTTC

j_call: TRBJ1-2
d_call: -
clone_size: -
v_call: TRBV20-1
cdr3_aa: CSASGVEIYGYTF
cdr3_nt: TGCAGTGCTAGTGGGGTAGAGATCTATGGCTACACCTTC

j_call: TRBJ2-7
d_call: TRBD2
clone_size: -
v_call: TRBV12-3/TRBV12-4
cdr3_aa: CASSLGTSGSLYEQYF
cdr3_nt: TGTGCCAGCAGTCTTGGGACTAGCGGGAGTTTATACGAGCAGTACTTC

j_call: TRBJ2-5
d_call: TRBD2
clone_size: -
v_call: TRBV3-1
cdr3_aa: CASSQDKLAVQGTQYF
cdr3_nt: TGTGCCAGCAGCCAAGATAAACTAGCGGTCCAAGGGACCCAGTACTTC

j_call: TRBJ2-7
d_call: -
clone_size: -
v_call: TRBV7-2
cdr3_aa: CASSLDSETASYEQYF
cdr3_nt: TGTGCCAGCAGCTTAGATTCTGAGACGGCCTCCTACGAGCAGTACTTC

j_call: TRBJ2-7
d_call: TRBD2
clone_size: few
v_call: TRBV11-2
cdr3_aa: CASSLTTGGLGEQYF
cdr3_nt: TGTGCCAGCAGCTTAACAACGGGAGGCTTAGGCGAGCAGTACTTC

j_call: TRBJ1-6
d_call: -
clone_size: few
v_call: TRBV7-9
cdr3_aa: CASSFGSSNSPLHF
cdr3_nt: TGTGCCAGCAGCTTCGGAAGTTCTAATTCACCCCTCCACTTT

j_call: TRBJ2-3
d_call: -
clone_size: few
v_call: TRBV13
cdr3_aa: CASSSETGNTQYF
cdr3_nt: TGTGCCAGCAGCTCCGAAACGGGGAATACGCAGTATTTT

j_call: TRBJ2-5
d_call: TRBD2
clone_size: -
v_call: TRBV20-1
cdr3_aa: CSADGTSKGETQYF
cdr3_nt: TGCAGTGCCGACGGGACTAGCAAGGGGGAGACCCAGTACTTC

j_call: TRBJ2-5
d_call: -
clone_size: -
v_call: TRBV10-3
cdr3_aa: CAISPRVEVTQYF
cdr3_nt: TGTGCCATCAGCCCACGGGTGGAGGTGACCCAGTACTTC

j_call: TRBJ2-7
d_call: -
clone_size: -
v_call: TRBV29-1
cdr3_aa: CSVRTLSYEQYF
cdr3_nt: TGCAGCGTGAGGACCCTCAGCTACGAGCAGTACTTC

j_call: TRBJ1-1
d_call: -
clone_size: few
v_call: TRBV12-5
cdr3_aa: CASGFGTEGVNTEAFF
cdr3_nt: TGTGCTAGTGGTTTTGGGACTGAAGGGGTGAACACTGAAGCTTTCTTT

j_call: TRBJ1-2
d_call: -
clone_size: -
v_call: TRBV13
cdr3_aa: CASSRLRDTGYTF
cdr3_nt: TGTGCCAGCAGCCGTCTCCGGGACACCGGCTACACCTTC

j_call: TRBJ1-1
d_call: -
clone_size: -
v_call: TRBV7-8
cdr3_aa: CASSPGIGVAFF
cdr3_nt: TGTGCCAGCAGTCCCGGGATAGGTGTAGCTTTCTTT

j_call: TRBJ1-4
d_call: -
clone_size: few
v_call: TRBV20-1
cdr3_aa: CSASGGGWLKNCFF
cdr3_nt: -

j_call: TRBJ1-2
d_call: TRBD1
clone_size: -
v_call: TRBV2
cdr3_aa: CASCPGTGGPYGYTF
cdr3_nt: TGTGCCAGCTGCCCCGGGACAGGGGGCCCCTATGGCTACACCTTC

j_call: TRBJ2-7
d_call: -
clone_size: few
v_call: TRBV3-1
cdr3_aa: CASSHVKRTLGEQYF
cdr3_nt: TGTGCCAGCAGCCATGTGAAGCGGACCCTAGGCGAGCAGTACTTC

j_call: TRBJ2-5
d_call: -
clone_size: few
v_call: TRBV13
cdr3_aa: CASSSRVEGRETQYF
cdr3_nt: TGTGCCAGCAGCTCCAGGGTCGAGGGCAGAGAGACCCAGTACTTC

j_call: TRBJ1-4
d_call: -
clone_size: -
v_call: TRBV29-1
cdr3_aa: CSVEAPRGGQTNEKLFF
cdr3_nt: TGCAGCGTTGAAGCTCCTCGGGGGGGCCAGACTAATGAAAAACTGTTTTTT

j_call: TRBJ1-5
d_call: -
clone_size: -
v_call: TRBV4-3
cdr3_aa: CASSQDKLAVGYLPQHF
cdr3_nt: TGCGCCAGCAGCCAAGATAAGTTGGCAGTTGGGTATTTGCCCCAGCATTTT

j_call: TRBJ1-3
d_call: -
clone_size: few
v_call: TRBV7-6
cdr3_aa: CASSLMGDGNTIYF
cdr3_nt: TGTGCCAGCAGCTTAATGGGAGATGGAAACACCATATATTTT

j_call: TRBJ2-7
d_call: TRBD1
clone_size: few
v_call: TRBV6-5
cdr3_aa: CASRIGQGNYEQYF
cdr3_nt: TGTGCCAGCAGGATAGGACAGGGGAACTACGAGCAGTACTTC

j_call: TRBJ2-3
d_call: -
clone_size: -
v_call: TRBV10-3
cdr3_aa: CAIRAIEGADTQYF
cdr3_nt: TGTGCCATCAGGGCCATCGAGGGAGCAGATACGCAGTATTTT

j_call: TRBJ2-2
d_call: -
clone_size: -
v_call: TRBV10-2
cdr3_aa: CASFTYGELFF
cdr3_nt: TGCGCCAGCTTCACCTACGGGGAGCTGTTTTTT

j_call: TRBJ2-4
d_call: -
clone_size: -
v_call: TRBV10-3
cdr3_aa: CAISEVGGEAKNIQYF
cdr3_nt: TGTGCCATCAGTGAAGTGGGCGGCGAAGCCAAAAACATTCAGTACTTC

j_call: TRBJ2-3
d_call: -
clone_size: -
v_call: TRBV15
cdr3_aa: CATSRTATVTDTQYF
cdr3_nt: TGTGCCACCAGCAGAACCGCAACAGTTACGGATACGCAGTATTTT

j_call: TRBJ2-1
d_call: -
clone_size: few
v_call: TRBV7-9
cdr3_aa: CASRSRLGNEQFF
cdr3_nt: TGTGCCAGCAGGAGTCGTTTGGGGAATGAGCAGTTCTTC

j_call: TRBJ1-6
d_call: -
clone_size: -
v_call: TRBV10-3
cdr3_aa: CAISEGAQNSPLHF
cdr3_nt: TGTGCCATCAGTGAGGGGGCCCAGAATTCACCCCTCCACTTT

j_call: TRBJ2-1
d_call: TRBD2
clone_size: -
v_call: TRBV7-9
cdr3_aa: CASSLPSRTSGNYNEQFF
cdr3_nt: TGTGCCAGCAGCTTACCCTCTAGGACTAGCGGGAATTACAATGAGCAGTTCTTC

j_call: TRBJ2-1
d_call: -
clone_size: few
v_call: TRBV29-1
cdr3_aa: CSSYSRDYNEQFF
cdr3_nt: TGCAGCTCCTATTCTCGGGACTACAATGAGCAGTTCTTC

j_call: TRBJ2-3
d_call: -
clone_size: few
v_call: TRBV4-1
cdr3_aa: CASSQKGSGTTDTQYF
cdr3_nt: TGCGCCAGCAGCCAAAAGGGATCGGGAACCACAGATACGCAGTATTTT

j_call: TRBJ2-1
d_call: TRBD2
clone_size: few
v_call: TRBV6-6
cdr3_aa: CASSYGSGSGNEQFF
cdr3_nt: TGTGCCAGCAGTTACGGTAGCGGGAGCGGCAATGAGCAGTTCTTC

j_call: TRBJ2-7
d_call: -
clone_size: -
v_call: TRBV11-3
cdr3_aa: CTSSPPLSSYEQYF
cdr3_nt: TGTACCAGCAGCCCCCCCCTGAGCTCCTACGAGCAGTACTTC